This is a list of T cell receptor beta chains from one sample in a study of shared clonotypes between healthy human individuals. Using immunoSEQ multiplex PCR, the repertoire was profiled, and TCRdb retains in-frame clones only, with some absent. The sample has some 600,000 clones, about 96% seen once. The source material was naive CD8+ T cells sorted from blood. All receptors come from a young woman in good health. The CDR3 runs from the conserved cysteine through the conserved F or W. D genes are given only for firm matches. Size is omitted from some rows. Given values are once, few, many or a class for expanded clones.

V gene	clone size	D gene	J gene	CDR3 protein	CDR3 DNA
TRBV23-1	-	-	TRBJ1-5	CASWLSLPDQPQHF	TGCGCCAGCTGGTTGTCCTTACCCGATCAGCCCCAGCATTTT
TRBV9	-	TRBD2	TRBJ2-1	CASSGSGSGNEQFF	TGTGCCAGCAGCGGTAGCGGGAGTGGTAATGAGCAGTTCTTC
TRBV21-1	-	-	TRBJ2-7	CARGTSYEQYF	TGTGCCAGAGGGACGAGCTACGAGCAGTACTTC
TRBV29-1	-	TRBD2	TRBJ2-2	CSGSSGRAGTGELFF	TGCAGCGGTAGTAGCGGGAGGGCCGGAACCGGGGAGCTGTTTTTT
TRBV2	-	-	TRBJ2-2	CASSEPGGIASGMNTGELFF	TGTGCCAGCAGTGAACCAGGGGGCATAGCTAGCGGGATGAACACCGGGGAGCTGTTTTTT
TRBV5-4	-	-	TRBJ2-7	CASSLGPGLTSF	TGTGCCAGCAGCTTGGGGCCCGGACTCACCTCATTC
TRBV11-2	-	-	TRBJ2-7	CASSLDKGGGCYEQYF	TGTGCCAGCAGCTTAGATAAGGGAGGGGGCTGCTACGAGCAGTACTTC
TRBV4-1	-	-	TRBJ1-1	CASSQGVLVSYTEAFF	TGCGCCAGCAGCCAAGGGGTCCTGGTGAGTTACACTGAAGCTTTCTTT
TRBV9	-	-	TRBJ2-3	CASSVEDLGAGTDTQYF	TGTGCCAGCAGCGTAGAGGACCTGGGGGCCGGCACAGATACGCAGTATTTT
TRBV6-5	-	-	TRBJ2-7	CASSYSNTYEQYF	TGTGCCAGCAGTTACTCGAATACCTACGAGCAGTACTTC
TRBV19	-	-	TRBJ1-1	CASSMRGLNTEAFF	TGTGCCAGTAGTATGAGGGGCCTGAACACTGAAGCTTTCTTT
TRBV6-5	-	-	TRBJ1-1	CASSPIGTEAFF	TGTGCCAGCAGCCCGATAGGCACTGAAGCTTTCTTT
TRBV5-6	-	TRBD1	TRBJ1-2	CASSSADRGWGGGYTF	TGTGCCAGCAGCTCCGCCGACAGGGGATGGGGAGGGGGCTACACCTTC
TRBV28	-	TRBD1	TRBJ2-5	CASRIQGAVETQYF	TGTGCCAGCAGGATACAGGGGGCGGTTGAGACCCAGTACTTC
TRBV4-2	-	-	TRBJ2-7	CASSQSLTVIMYEQYF	TGTGCCAGCAGCCAATCCTTAACTGTTATTATGTACGAGCAGTACTTC
TRBV19	-	-	TRBJ2-1	CASSIVYRGEQFF	TGTGCCAGTAGTATAGTTTACCGCGGTGAGCAGTTCTTC
TRBV28	-	-	TRBJ1-1	CASSLSRDRDAFF	TGTGCCAGCAGTTTATCGCGCGACAGAGACGCTTTCTTT
TRBV6-5	-	-	TRBJ2-7	CASSYSPGTYEQYF	TGTGCCAGCAGTTACTCACCGGGGACGTACGAGCAGTACTTC
TRBV2	-	-	TRBJ2-7	CASKLSADRSSYEQYF	TGTGCCAGCAAACTCTCGGCCGACAGGAGCTCCTACGAGCAGTACTTC
TRBV21-1	-	-	TRBJ1-3	CASRPVIQHARNTIYF	TGTGCCAGCAGACCTGTCATACAACACGCACGAAACACCATATATTTT
TRBV27	once	-	TRBJ2-1	CASSLVMAPDSGSYNEQFF	TGTGCCAGCAGTTTAGTTATGGCACCAGATTCAGGGTCCTACAATGAGCAGTTCTTC
TRBV6-6	-	-	TRBJ1-1	CASSDENTEAFF	TGTGCCAGCAGCGACGAGAACACTGAAGCTTTCTTT
TRBV5-4	-	TRBD2	TRBJ2-7	CASSLTWEGSYEQYF	TGTGCCAGCAGCTTGACCTGGGAGGGCTCCTACGAGCAGTACTTC
TRBV2	-	-	TRBJ1-2	CASSANYGYTF	TGTGCCAGCAGCGCAAACTATGGCTACACCTTC
TRBV2	-	-	TRBJ2-7	CASSDNYSYEQYF	TGTGCCAGCAGTGATAATTATAGCTACGAGCAGTACTTC
TRBV11-2	-	TRBD1	TRBJ1-1	CASSGTGTGVPEAFF	TGTGCCAGCAGCGGCACCGGGACAGGGGTCCCTGAAGCTTTCTTT
TRBV7-2	-	-	TRBJ1-4	CASSPRGQVEKLFF	TGTGCCAGCAGCCCCCGTGGGCAGGTCGAAAAACTGTTTTTT
TRBV28	-	-	TRBJ2-3	CASSLFPDTQYF	TGTGCCAGCAGTCTTTTTCCAGATACGCAGTATTTT
TRBV2	-	TRBD2	TRBJ2-1	CASSEGLLSEQFF	TGTGCCAGCAGTGAGGGACTACTCTCGGAGCAGTTCTTC
TRBV6-5	-	-	TRBJ2-2	CASSKGAGELFF	TGTGCCAGCAGTAAGGGGGCCGGGGAGCTGTTTTTT
TRBV19	once	TRBD1	TRBJ2-7	CASSPGQGAQYEQYF	TGTGCCAGTAGTCCCGGACAGGGGGCTCAGTACGAGCAGTACTTC
TRBV28	-	TRBD1	TRBJ1-1	CASETGTDEAFF	TGTGCCAGCGAGACCGGGACAGATGAAGCTTTCTTT
TRBV6-1	once	-	TRBJ1-2	CASSEVDGANYGYTF	TGTGCCAGCAGTGAAGTCGACGGAGCTAACTATGGCTACACCTTC
TRBV2	-	-	TRBJ1-5	CASSEGGASNQPQHF	TGTGCCAGCAGTGAAGGAGGGGCTAGCAATCAGCCCCAGCATTTT
TRBV19	-	TRBD2	TRBJ2-3	CASSIGPPPGLVTDTQYF	TGTGCCAGTAGTATAGGACCTCCGCCGGGACTAGTAACAGATACGCAGTATTTT
TRBV10-2	-	TRBD1	TRBJ1-4	CATGDRAATNEKLFF	TGCGCCACCGGGGACAGAGCGGCAACTAATGAAAAACTGTTTTTT
TRBV29-1	once	-	TRBJ2-2	CSVEDPPNTGELFF	TGCAGCGTTGAAGATCCCCCGAACACCGGGGAGCTGTTTTTT
TRBV6-5	-	-	TRBJ1-1	CASSPDGNTEAFF	TGTGCCAGCAGTCCAGACGGGAACACTGAAGCTTTCTTT
TRBV9	-	TRBD1	TRBJ2-7	CASSGGTGIYEQYF	TGTGCCAGCAGTGGGGGGACAGGGATCTACGAGCAGTACTTC
TRBV5-6	-	TRBD2	TRBJ2-3	CASSLTSGRAFDTQYF	TGTGCCAGCAGCCTAACTAGCGGGAGGGCCTTTGATACGCAGTATTTT
TRBV5-5	-	-	TRBJ2-1	CASSFSSEGTPTEQFF	TGTGCCAGCAGCTTCAGTTCGGAGGGGACTCCCACAGAGCAGTTCTTC
TRBV4-2	once	-	TRBJ1-2	CASSQETSGYYGYTF	TGTGCCAGCAGCCAAGAAACATCCGGGTACTATGGCTACACCTTC
TRBV5-6	-	-	TRBJ2-7	CASSIVPYEQYF	TGTGCCAGCAGCATTGTCCCCTACGAGCAGTACTTC
TRBV6-5	-	-	TRBJ2-5	CASESAGTAGETQYF	TGTGCCAGCGAATCGGCGGGGACAGCGGGGGAGACCCAGTACTTC
TRBV5-4	-	TRBD1	TRBJ1-5	CASSVAGGLGNQPQHF	TGTGCCAGCAGCGTGGCAGGGGGCCTGGGCAATCAGCCCCAGCATTTT
TRBV9	-	-	TRBJ2-5	CASSGKYQETQYF	TGTGCCAGCAGCGGCAAGTACCAAGAGACCCAGTACTTC
TRBV5-6	-	-	TRBJ1-1	CASSLGGVATEAFF	TGTGCCAGCAGCTTGGGAGGGGTTGCCACTGAAGCTTTCTTT
TRBV5-1	-	-	TRBJ1-1	CASSSAPNTEAFF	TGCGCCAGCAGCTCGGCCCCCAACACTGAAGCTTTCTTT
TRBV13	-	TRBD2	TRBJ2-5	CASSFGLAGGEETQYF	TGTGCCAGCAGCTTCGGACTAGCGGGAGGTGAGGAGACCCAGTACTTC